This is a list of T cell receptor beta chains from one sample in a study of prognosis after radiotherapy for stage I lung cancer. TCRdb analysed the multiplex PCR reads with MiXCR anew, one entry per CDR3 protein. The sample includes roughly 30,000 distinct CDR3 sequences, 34% of them seen just once. The sequenced sample was PBMCs, obtained before or after stereotactic body radiation therapy (not recorded which). These receptors came from a donor older than 45 with non-small cell lung cancer. Each CDR3 is given with its conserved first and last residue. The order of the fields is CDR3 DNA, CDR3 protein, V gene, D gene, clone size, J gene. A D gene is named only where the DNA matches it firmly. A clone size is listed for some rows: how often the clone was seen (once, few, many), or a class if it is expanded.

CDR3nt: TGTGCCAGCAGCTTAGCCGAGTCAGGAGATACGCAGTATTTT; CDR3aa: CASSLAESGDTQYF; v_gene: TRBV7-9; d_gene: -; abundance: many; j_gene: TRBJ2-3
CDR3nt: TGCGCCAGCAGCGCGCGACAGGGGAAAGTTACCAATGAGCAGTTCTTC; CDR3aa: CASSARQGKVTNEQFF; v_gene: TRBV5-1; d_gene: TRBD1; abundance: -; j_gene: TRBJ2-1
CDR3nt: TGTGCCAGCAGTGCCACCGGGACTGATCATTACTTC; CDR3aa: CASSATGTDHYF; v_gene: TRBV28; d_gene: -; abundance: many; j_gene: TRBJ2-5
CDR3nt: TGTGCAACCGGGAATTATAATTCACCCCTCCACTTT; CDR3aa: CATGNYNSPLHF; v_gene: TRBV6-2/TRBV6-3; d_gene: -; abundance: medium-sized; j_gene: TRBJ1-6
CDR3nt: TGTGCCACCAGTCAAAACGGCCCGGTGGGTGAAGCTTTCTTT; CDR3aa: CATSQNGPVGEAFF; v_gene: TRBV24-1; d_gene: -; abundance: many; j_gene: TRBJ1-1
CDR3nt: TGTGCCAGCAGCCGTGAGGGCGCCGGGGAGCTGTTTTTT; CDR3aa: CASSREGAGELFF; v_gene: TRBV3-1; d_gene: -; abundance: many; j_gene: TRBJ2-2
CDR3nt: TGTGCCAGCAGTGGCCGGAGCTCCTACAATGAGCAGTTCTTC; CDR3aa: CASSGRSSYNEQFF; v_gene: TRBV25-1; d_gene: -; abundance: -; j_gene: TRBJ2-1
CDR3nt: TGTGCCAGCAGGCCCGCCCGACCATGGTGTGGGCAGTACTTC; CDR3aa: CASRPARPWCGQYF; v_gene: TRBV28; d_gene: -; abundance: once; j_gene: TRBJ2-7
CDR3nt: TGTGCCAGCTCACCGGGACCCGACCGTGGAGATACGCAGTATTTT; CDR3aa: CASSPGPDRGDTQYF; v_gene: TRBV18; d_gene: -; abundance: many; j_gene: TRBJ2-3
CDR3nt: TGTGCCAGCAGTTTAGCCACAAGCACAGATACGCAGTATTTT; CDR3aa: CASSLATSTDTQYF; v_gene: TRBV12-3/TRBV12-4; d_gene: -; abundance: many; j_gene: TRBJ2-3
CDR3nt: TGTGCCAGCAGTGAAGCTGGCAGGGGGCCTGGCTACACCTTC; CDR3aa: CASSEAGRGPGYTF; v_gene: TRBV6-2/TRBV6-3; d_gene: TRBD1; abundance: -; j_gene: TRBJ1-2
CDR3nt: TGTGCCAGCAGCGACGGGACAGCGATAACTGAAGCTTTCTTT; CDR3aa: CASSDGTAITEAFF; v_gene: TRBV6-1; d_gene: TRBD1; abundance: once; j_gene: TRBJ1-1
CDR3nt: TGTGCCTGGAGATCGGGACTAGCGGGGCTAGAGACCCAGTACTTC; CDR3aa: CAWRSGLAGLETQYF; v_gene: TRBV30; d_gene: TRBD2; abundance: many; j_gene: TRBJ2-5
CDR3nt: TGTGCCAGCAGTCACGCCGGGGGGACAAGGGGCGAAAAACTGTTTTTT; CDR3aa: CASSHAGGTRGEKLFF; v_gene: TRBV6-1; d_gene: -; abundance: many; j_gene: TRBJ1-4
CDR3nt: TGTGCCAGCGGTTTACTATCGGGACGGAGCTCCTACAATGAGCAGTTCTTC; CDR3aa: CASGLLSGRSSYNEQFF; v_gene: TRBV27; d_gene: -; abundance: once; j_gene: TRBJ2-1
CDR3nt: TGTGCCAGTAGTATAACGGGGAATTCATACTCTGGGGCCAACGTCCTGACTTTC; CDR3aa: CASSITGNSYSGANVLTF; v_gene: TRBV19; d_gene: -; abundance: many; j_gene: TRBJ2-6
CDR3nt: TGTGCCTGGAGCTCGGGACAGGGTAGATCACCCCTCCACTTT; CDR3aa: CAWSSGQGRSPLHF; v_gene: TRBV30; d_gene: TRBD1; abundance: many; j_gene: TRBJ1-6
CDR3nt: TGTGCCAGCAGCTCCGGACAGAAGTTGTACGAGCAGTACTTC; CDR3aa: CASSSGQKLYEQYF; v_gene: TRBV28; d_gene: -; abundance: -; j_gene: TRBJ2-7
CDR3nt: TGTGCCAGCAGGCTGCCTGGGGCCCCACAAGAGACCCAGTACTTC; CDR3aa: CASRLPGAPQETQYF; v_gene: TRBV6-2/TRBV6-3; d_gene: -; abundance: many; j_gene: TRBJ2-5
CDR3nt: TGTGCTAGCAGCCAGGGACCAAATTCACCCCTCCACTTT; CDR3aa: CASSQGPNSPLHF; v_gene: TRBV7-7; d_gene: -; abundance: many; j_gene: TRBJ1-6
CDR3nt: TGTGCTAGTGGTTTGCCTGGGACAGGGGAATACAATGAGCAGTTCTTC; CDR3aa: CASGLPGTGEYNEQFF; v_gene: TRBV12-5; d_gene: TRBD1; abundance: many; j_gene: TRBJ2-1
CDR3nt: TGTGCCAGCATGAGGGGACAGGGGGACTCCAGCTCCTACGAGAAGTACTTC; CDR3aa: CASMRGQGDSSSYEKYF; v_gene: TRBV6-1; d_gene: TRBD1; abundance: -; j_gene: TRBJ2-7
CDR3nt: TGTGCCACCAGCAGAGAGCGGGAAGGGTACGAGCAGTACTTC; CDR3aa: CATSREREGYEQYF; v_gene: TRBV15; d_gene: -; abundance: many; j_gene: TRBJ2-7